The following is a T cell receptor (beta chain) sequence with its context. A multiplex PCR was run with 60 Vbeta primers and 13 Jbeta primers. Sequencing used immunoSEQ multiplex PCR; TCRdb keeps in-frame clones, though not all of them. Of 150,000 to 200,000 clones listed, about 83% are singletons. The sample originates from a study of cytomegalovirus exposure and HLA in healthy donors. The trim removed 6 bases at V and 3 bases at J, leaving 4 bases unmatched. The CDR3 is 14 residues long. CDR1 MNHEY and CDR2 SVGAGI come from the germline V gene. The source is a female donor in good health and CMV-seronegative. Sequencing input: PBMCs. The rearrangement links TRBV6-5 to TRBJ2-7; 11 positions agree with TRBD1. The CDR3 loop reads CASRTGTGGYEQYF. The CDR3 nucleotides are TGTGCCAGCAGGACCGGGACAGGGGGCTACGAGCAGTACTTC.